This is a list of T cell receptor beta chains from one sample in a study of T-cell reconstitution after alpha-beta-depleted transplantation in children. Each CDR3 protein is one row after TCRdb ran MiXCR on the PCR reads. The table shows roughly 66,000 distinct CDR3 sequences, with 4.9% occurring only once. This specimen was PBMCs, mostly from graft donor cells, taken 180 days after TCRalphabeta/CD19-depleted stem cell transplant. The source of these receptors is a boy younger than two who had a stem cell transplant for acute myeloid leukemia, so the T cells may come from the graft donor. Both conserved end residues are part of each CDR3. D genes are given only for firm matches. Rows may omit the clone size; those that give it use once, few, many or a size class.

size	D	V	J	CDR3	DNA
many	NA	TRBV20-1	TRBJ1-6	CSARAGKNSPLHF	TGCAGTGCTAGAGCCGGGAAAAATTCACCCCTCCACTTT
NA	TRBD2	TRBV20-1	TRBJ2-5	CSAGRTSGGAHETQYF	TGCAGTGCGGGCCGGACTAGCGGGGGGGCTCATGAGACCCAGTACTTC
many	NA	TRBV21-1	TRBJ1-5	CASSKRGKEGDSNQPQHF	TGTGCCAGCAGCAAGCGTGGAAAGGAGGGCGATAGCAATCAGCCCCAGCATTTT
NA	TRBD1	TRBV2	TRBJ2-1	CTFSPWTGDNEQFF	TGTACCTTCAGTCCTTGGACAGGGGACAATGAGCAGTTCTTC
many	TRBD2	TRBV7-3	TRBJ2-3	CASSSRTSGGRSTDTQYF	TGTGCCAGCAGCTCCAGGACTAGCGGGGGGCGTAGCACAGATACGCAGTATTTT
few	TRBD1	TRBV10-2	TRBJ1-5	CASSSGTVHSNQPQHF	TGCGCCAGCAGTTCCGGGACAGTTCATAGCAATCAGCCCCAGCATTTT
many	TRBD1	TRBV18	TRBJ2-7	CASSFRDREAEQYF	TGTGCCAGCTCATTTCGAGACAGGGAAGCCGAGCAGTACTTC
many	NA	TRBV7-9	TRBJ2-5	CASSLAYVSQETQYF	TGTGCCAGCAGCTTAGCATATGTGTCCCAAGAGACCCAGTACTTC
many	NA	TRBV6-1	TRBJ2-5	CASNPDAPGETQYF	TGTGCCAGCAACCCGGACGCCCCGGGGGAGACCCAGTACTTC
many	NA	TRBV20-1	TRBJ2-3	CSASYRDIIADTQYF	TGCAGTGCTAGCTACCGGGACATCATTGCGGATACGCAGTATTTT
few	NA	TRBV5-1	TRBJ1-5	CASSLPTSFRQPRNQPQHF	TGCGCCAGCAGCTTGCCAACTAGCTTCCGACAGCCGCGCAATCAGCCCCAGCATTTT
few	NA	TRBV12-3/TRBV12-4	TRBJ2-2	CASSFWTANTGELFF	TGTGCCAGCAGTTTTTGGACGGCAAACACCGGGGAGCTGTTTTTT
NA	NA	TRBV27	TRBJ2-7	CASSLGSPYEQYF	TGTGCCAGCAGTTTGGGGTCACCCTACGAGCAGTACTTC
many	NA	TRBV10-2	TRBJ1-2	CASEGGGANYGYTF	TGCGCCAGCGAGGGAGGGGGAGCTAACTATGGCTACACCTTC
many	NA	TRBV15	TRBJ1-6	CATSRDLPGNSPLHF	TGTGCCACCAGCAGAGATCTCCCAGGCAATTCACCCCTCCACTTT
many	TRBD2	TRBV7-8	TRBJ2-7	CASSSWTSSYEQYF	TGTGCCAGCAGCTCATGGACTAGCTCCTACGAGCAGTACTTC
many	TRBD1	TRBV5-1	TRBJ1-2	CASSLGRTGGGTRGYTF	TGCGCCAGCAGCTTGGGACGGACAGGGGGCGGCACGAGAGGCTACACCTTC
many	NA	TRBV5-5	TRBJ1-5	CASSRTAENQPQHF	TGTGCCAGCAGTCGGACAGCCGAAAATCAGCCCCAGCATTTT
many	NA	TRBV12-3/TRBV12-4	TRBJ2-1	CASSFRSLYNEQFF	TGTGCCAGCAGTTTCCGGAGCCTGTACAATGAGCAGTTCTTC
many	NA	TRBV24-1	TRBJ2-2	CATSDPDARRPGELFF	TGTGCCACCAGTGATCCTGATGCCAGGCGCCCCGGGGAGCTGTTTTTT
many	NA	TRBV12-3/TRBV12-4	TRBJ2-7	CASRGGLTPRYEQYF	TGTGCCAGCAGGGGCGGACTAACCCCTCGCTACGAGCAGTACTTC
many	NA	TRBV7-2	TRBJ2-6	CASSLLPRGANVLTF	TGTGCCAGCAGCTTACTTCCCCGTGGGGCCAACGTCCTGACTTTC
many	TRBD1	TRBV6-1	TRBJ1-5	CASSPGDRFLPQHF	TGTGCCAGCAGTCCCGGGGACAGGTTTCTACCCCAGCATTTT
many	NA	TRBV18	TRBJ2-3	CASSLVPDGDTDTQYF	TGTGCCAGCTCACTGGTTCCGGACGGAGACACAGATACGCAGTATTTT
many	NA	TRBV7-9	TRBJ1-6	CASSLGTGTRNSPLHF	TGTGCCAGCAGCTTGGGTACCGGGACACGCAATTCACCCCTCCACTTT